Included here is one T cell receptor beta chain sequence, with context. It lacks a known antigen. No much larger clonotype is one base removed from it; base qualities were not supplied. This entry is derived from a study of human T cells and chemical hapten exposure (dated by TCRdb to 2020 to 2023). At the level of the whole study: For sensitization, 2% DPC in acetone was applied to a roughly 2 cm by roughly 2 cm area of upper inner arm skin. Patients additionally received weekly therapeutic DPC doses to the scalp throughout the roughly 25-week study period. Patch testing on the upper back used Finn chambers containing 0.01% DPC, with scoring done after 6 days according to International Contact Dermatitis Research Group standards. The mostly female patient cohort included alopecia areata with under or over 50% scalp involvement, alopecia totalis and alopecia universalis. Libraries were combined into a pool for sequencing, and differences in TCR yield between samples came mainly from small differences in library volumes within the pool. Peripheral blood TCR repertoire changes were tracked in vivo in alopecia patients during primary and secondary sensitization to the hapten diphenylcyclopropenone (DPC). Blood samples were taken from patients before sensitization (week 0) and then at 2, 6 and about 24 weeks after DPC sensitization. Blood for TCR sequencing was provided by twenty-nine alopecia patients at one to four time points (pre-sensitization, 2, 6 and 24 weeks).

This specimen's time point label, per the study, means: pre-sensitization, week 0. The sample's treatment or condition, from its label and the paper: therapeutic diphenylcyclopropenone sensitization with weekly scalp DPC. At each patch-test visit, blood was drawn before the patch test was applied. Patients were eligible if aged 18 to 70, diagnosed with alopecia and judged suitable for DPC therapy, and pregnant patients were excluded. Total RNA was extracted from unfractionated whole blood that had been collected in Tempus Blood RNA tubes. Library creation used RACE. The sequencer was a NextSeq 500. During library preparation, unique molecular identifiers were attached to individual cDNA molecules so that TCRs could be counted quantitatively and reproducibly. Each blood RNA sample was used to sequence both TCR alpha and TCR beta chains. The paper's data handling went like this. Samples had a median of 95,638 TCRs, with a range from about 23,224 to 750,000. V, J and CDR3 annotation of the TCR reads was carried out using the Decombinator software suite. For PS versus PT1 abundance plots, all samples were subsampled to the same number of TCRs (28,000). TCRs were defined as expanded if absent before sensitization and observed at least eight times at the 2-week time point. In TCRdb, the public reads were trimmed at Q25 with fastp and aligned with MiXCR, with productive beta chains retained. Duplicate CDR3 protein sequences are folded into a single record with the most common DNA and genes. These V and J calls derive from TCRdb rather than the authors' analysis. Within this sample are some 400,000 distinct CDR3 sequences, with approximately 5.1% of them counted one time only. The ten largest clones capture approximately 2.4% of the sample.

V gives up 1 base and J gives up 3 bases, and the segment between their germline ends measures 9 bases. From the cysteine up to the phenylalanine, the CDR3 has a length of 14 residues. Only CDR3 DNA is held: 42 bases, read in frame from base 1. The germline V gene gives CDR1 as SGHTA and CDR2 as FQGNSA. Findings and caveats that apply to the study as a whole: Compared with pre-sensitization or healthy control sets, expanded TCRs formed significantly more large CDR3 similarity clusters, which is consistent with antigen-driven responses. No change with DPC sensitization was found in the number of TCRs above 1 in 1000 frequency, and no evidence of global repertoire structure alterations was found. Patch test score was positively correlated with the number of PT1 expanded TCRs, with significance at thresholds 8, 16 and 32 but not at 4. Repeated subsampling changed both the strength of the expansion versus patch-test correlation and the threshold at which the correlation became significant. All patients had alopecia, a presumed autoimmune disease, so their immune response might differ from that of healthy individuals.

The chain couples TRBV7-2 to TRBJ1-2, with the D gene call left open. The origin of this receptor is a woman aged 45 to 65 with alopecia areata. Some clones in this sample may be carry-over from other donors' samples. Sequencing used whole blood, obtained in connection with sensitization to the hapten diphenylcyclopropenone (DPC). CDR3 region: CASSLDPSYYGYTF. The DNA reads TGTGCCAGCAGCTTAGACCCCAGTTACTATGGCTACACCTTC.